The entry that follows covers one T cell receptor (beta chain) sequence. With a J-beta primer mix and a sample-barcoded 5' primer, a second PCR ran about 6 to 11 cycles. TCRdb itself ran the 5' RACE reads through MiXCR, one entry per CDR3 protein. The sample includes around 1,800,000 distinct CDR3 sequences, roughly two fifths of them seen just once. The source of the sample is a study of blood T cells in healthy people across ages. This receptor was obtained from a human donor in good health. Specimen: blood.

DNA of the CDR3: TGCGCCAGCAGCCAAGAAGAGACAGGGGGCTTTATACTCACAGATACGCAGTATTTT. This codes for CASSQEETGGFILTDTQYF. V and J are TRBV4-3 and TRBJ2-3; TRBD1 matches at 10 bases. Germline CDR1 is LGHNA and CDR2 is YSLEER. The CDR3 spans 19 residues. V dropped 0 bases and J dropped 2; count of bases not matched to a gene: 11.